The rows below give T cell receptor beta chains drawn from one sample of a study of blood T cells in healthy people across ages. TCRdb re-called the 5' RACE reads through MiXCR, storing one row per CDR3 protein. The sample has 750,000 to 950,000 distinct CDR3 sequences, under 30% seen once. These data were likewise used in another study, on T cells of mothers and their children.

Sequenced sample: blood. The source of these receptors is a boy aged 10-17 years in good health. The CDR3 runs from the conserved cysteine through the conserved F or W. Fields, in order: J gene, clone size, D gene, V gene, CDR3 protein, CDR3 DNA. A D gene is named only where the DNA matches it firmly. Clone sizes are given selectively: once, few, many, or a class where the clone is expanded.

j_call: TRBJ1-4
clone_size: .
d_call: .
v_call: TRBV7-3
cdr3_aa: CASSLSGGSNEKLFF
cdr3_nt: TGTGCCAGCAGCTTAAGTGGGGGGAGTAATGAAAAACTGTTTTTT

j_call: TRBJ2-4
clone_size: .
d_call: TRBD2
v_call: TRBV7-2
cdr3_aa: CASSFLAGGEGYIQYF
cdr3_nt: TGTGCCAGCAGCTTTCTAGCGGGGGGGGAAGGGTACATTCAGTACTTC

j_call: TRBJ2-2
clone_size: few
d_call: .
v_call: TRBV7-9
cdr3_aa: CAGGRINTGELFF
cdr3_nt: TGTGCCGGCGGGCGGATTAACACCGGGGAGCTGTTTTTT

j_call: TRBJ2-7
clone_size: .
d_call: .
v_call: TRBV10-2
cdr3_aa: CASSESGIYEQYF
cdr3_nt: TGCGCCAGCAGTGAGTCCGGAATCTACGAGCAGTACTTC

j_call: TRBJ2-1
clone_size: .
d_call: .
v_call: TRBV4-2
cdr3_aa: CASAKEYNEQFF
cdr3_nt: TGTGCCAGCGCCAAGGAGTACAATGAGCAGTTCTTC

j_call: TRBJ2-5
clone_size: few
d_call: .
v_call: TRBV7-9
cdr3_aa: CASSLALRGQETQYF
cdr3_nt: TGTGCCAGCAGCTTAGCGCTCAGGGGTCAAGAGACCCAGTACTTC

j_call: TRBJ2-1
clone_size: .
d_call: TRBD2
v_call: TRBV12-3/TRBV12-4
cdr3_aa: CASTAGGSYNEQFF
cdr3_nt: TGTGCCAGTACAGCGGGGGGCTCCTACAATGAGCAGTTCTTC

j_call: TRBJ1-5
clone_size: .
d_call: .
v_call: TRBV7-2
cdr3_aa: CASSLGARQPQHF
cdr3_nt: TGTGCCAGCAGCTTAGGGGCCCGTCAGCCCCAGCATTTT

j_call: TRBJ1-1
clone_size: .
d_call: TRBD1
v_call: TRBV6-5
cdr3_aa: CASSVLGQGGNTEAFF
cdr3_nt: TGTGCCAGCAGTGTGCTGGGACAGGGGGGAAACACTGAAGCTTTCTTT

j_call: TRBJ1-1
clone_size: .
d_call: TRBD1
v_call: TRBV18
cdr3_aa: CASSPQQGNTEASF
cdr3_nt: TGTGCCAGCTCACCGCAACAGGGGAACACTGAAGCTTCCTTT

j_call: TRBJ2-1
clone_size: .
d_call: TRBD2
v_call: TRBV20-1
cdr3_aa: CSARSHGSRGVNEQFF
cdr3_nt: TGCAGTGCTAGATCCCATGGGTCCCGGGGGGTAAATGAGCAGTTCTTC

j_call: TRBJ2-7
clone_size: .
d_call: .
v_call: TRBV12-3/TRBV12-4
cdr3_aa: CASSRLGRVYEQCF
cdr3_nt: TGTGCCAGCAGTCGACTGGGACGGGTCTACGAGCAGTGCTTC

j_call: TRBJ1-4
clone_size: .
d_call: .
v_call: TRBV5-1
cdr3_aa: CASSYGRGGRISNEKLFF
cdr3_nt: TGCGCCAGCAGCTACGGACGGGGAGGGCGGATATCTAATGAAAAACTGTTTTTT

j_call: TRBJ2-3
clone_size: .
d_call: .
v_call: TRBV15
cdr3_aa: CATRAAGAIDTQYF
cdr3_nt: TGTGCCACCAGAGCCGCGGGGGCGATAGATACGCAGTATTTT

j_call: TRBJ1-6
clone_size: few
d_call: .
v_call: TRBV27
cdr3_aa: CASKIKSTELGDSPLHF
cdr3_nt: TGTGCCAGCAAAATAAAATCGACAGAACTTGGGGATTCACCCCTCCACTTT

j_call: TRBJ2-7
clone_size: .
d_call: .
v_call: TRBV9
cdr3_aa: CASSVGRSSYDQYF
cdr3_nt: TGTGCCAGCAGCGTAGGGAGGAGCTCCTACGACCAGTACTTC

j_call: TRBJ1-2
clone_size: few
d_call: .
v_call: TRBV2
cdr3_aa: CASSDVSTKLYGYTF
cdr3_nt: TGTGCCAGCAGTGATGTCAGCACCAAGCTTTATGGCTACACCTTC

j_call: TRBJ1-1
clone_size: .
d_call: .
v_call: TRBV28
cdr3_aa: CASRTLMNTEAFF
cdr3_nt: TGTGCCAGCAGAACTCTGATGAACACTGAAGCTTTCTTT

j_call: TRBJ1-1
clone_size: .
d_call: .
v_call: TRBV5-1
cdr3_aa: CASSSGGWDTEAFF
cdr3_nt: TGCGCCAGCAGCTCGGGGGGCTGGGACACTGAAGCTTTCTTT

j_call: TRBJ2-3
clone_size: .
d_call: .
v_call: TRBV12-3/TRBV12-4
cdr3_aa: CASSPGLSGTDTQYF
cdr3_nt: TGTGCCAGCAGCCCAGGCCTCTCGGGCACAGATACGCAGTATTTT

j_call: TRBJ2-1
clone_size: many
d_call: TRBD2
v_call: TRBV11-1
cdr3_aa: CASSRAGSSYNEQFF
cdr3_nt: TGTGCCAGCAGCCGAGCGGGGAGCTCCTACAATGAGCAGTTCTTC

j_call: TRBJ2-7
clone_size: .
d_call: TRBD2
v_call: TRBV5-6
cdr3_aa: CASSSLAGRDEQYF
cdr3_nt: TGTGCCAGCAGCTCACTAGCGGGGCGCGACGAGCAGTACTTC

j_call: TRBJ1-2
clone_size: few
d_call: .
v_call: TRBV2
cdr3_aa: CATNGGAGLYYGYTF
cdr3_nt: TGTGCTACCAACGGGGGAGCGGGTTTATACTATGGCTACACCTTC

j_call: TRBJ1-1
clone_size: many
d_call: .
v_call: TRBV5-1
cdr3_aa: CASSLGHLNTEAFF
cdr3_nt: TGTGCCAGCAGCTTAGGGCACCTGAACACTGAAGCTTTCTTT

j_call: TRBJ1-5
clone_size: few
d_call: .
v_call: TRBV24-1
cdr3_aa: CATSEQGAQPQHF
cdr3_nt: TGTGCCACCAGTGAGCAGGGAGCTCAGCCCCAGCATTTT

j_call: TRBJ2-5
clone_size: .
d_call: TRBD1
v_call: TRBV2
cdr3_aa: CASSTGTGTVETQYF
cdr3_nt: TGTGCCAGCAGCACCGGGACAGGGACCGTGGAGACCCAGTACTTC

j_call: TRBJ2-5
clone_size: few
d_call: .
v_call: TRBV7-3
cdr3_aa: CASSLNRLETQYF
cdr3_nt: TGTGCCAGCAGCTTAAACCGCCTAGAGACCCAGTACTTC

j_call: TRBJ2-4
clone_size: .
d_call: TRBD1
v_call: TRBV6-2/TRBV6-3
cdr3_aa: CASNQDRLAKNIQYF
cdr3_nt: TGTGCCAGCAACCAGGACAGGCTAGCCAAAAACATTCAGTACTTC

j_call: TRBJ2-1
clone_size: .
d_call: .
v_call: TRBV4-2
cdr3_aa: CASSQDRDDEQFF
cdr3_nt: TGTGCCAGCAGCCAAGACAGGGACGATGAGCAGTTCTTC

j_call: TRBJ2-5
clone_size: many
d_call: .
v_call: TRBV4-2
cdr3_aa: CASSQGTPQETQYF
cdr3_nt: TGTGCCAGCAGCCAAGGGACTCCCCAAGAGACCCAGTACTTC

j_call: TRBJ2-6
clone_size: .
d_call: TRBD1
v_call: TRBV7-9
cdr3_aa: CASSLQGVTANVLTF
cdr3_nt: TGTGCCAGCAGCTTACAGGGGGTTACGGCCAACGTCCTGACTTTC

j_call: TRBJ2-1
clone_size: once
d_call: TRBD1
v_call: TRBV12-3/TRBV12-4
cdr3_aa: CVSSQGQGIGGQFF
cdr3_nt: TGTGTCAGCAGTCAGGGACAGGGAATAGGCGGGCAGTTCTTC